This entry is about one TCR beta chain. This specimen belongs to a study of blood T cell repertoires in COVID-19. Study-wide context: Sources were T cells, B-cell-depleted T cells, or PBMCs; the material itself was cDNA or gDNA.

The trim removed 0 bases at V and 11 bases at J, leaving 7 bases unmatched. Germline V gives CDR1 SGDLS, CDR2 YYNGEE. This CDR3 has 13 amino acids. Repertoires were generated with immunoSEQ multiplex PCR, while TCRdb's copy carries only in-frame clones and drops some. The sample records fewer than 350,000 clones, 75% to 90% being singletons. The specimen sequenced was PBMCs or T cells enriched from blood (not recorded which). The sequence was collected from a woman aged 25 to 39 who had been exposed to COVID-19. This sequence joins TRBV9 and TRBJ1-2; 7 bases map to TRBD1. Written as DNA, the CDR3 is TGTGCCAGCAGCGTAGGGGGGAACAGGGGTTACACCTTC. Amino acids: CASSVGGNRGYTF.